This T cell receptor beta chain appears in the sequencing data of a study of blood T cell repertoires in COVID-19. Study information: Spain, Italy and the United States supplied samples that represented acute and convalescent COVID-19. Nucleic acid was either cDNA or gDNA, and it came from T cells, B-cell-depleted T cells, or PBMCs.

From germline, CDR1 is GTSNPN and CDR2 SVGIG (reference sequence). V was pared by 5 bases and J by 7 bases, with 15 bases of the junction left unmatched. The CDR3 is made up of 15 amino acids. TCRdb's table, derived via immunoSEQ multiplex PCR, lists solely in-frame clones and lacks some. The table records more than 200,000 clones, approximately 87% of them present only once. This sequence joins TRBV30 and TRBJ2-3, with 7 nucleotides matching TRBD1. The material sequenced was peripheral blood. The source is a woman in her 70s with active or convalescent COVID-19. The CDR3 region is CAWSEQGLLRYTQYF. The CDR3, as DNA: TGTGCCTGGTCCGAACAGGGGCTTCTAAGGTATACGCAGTATTTT.